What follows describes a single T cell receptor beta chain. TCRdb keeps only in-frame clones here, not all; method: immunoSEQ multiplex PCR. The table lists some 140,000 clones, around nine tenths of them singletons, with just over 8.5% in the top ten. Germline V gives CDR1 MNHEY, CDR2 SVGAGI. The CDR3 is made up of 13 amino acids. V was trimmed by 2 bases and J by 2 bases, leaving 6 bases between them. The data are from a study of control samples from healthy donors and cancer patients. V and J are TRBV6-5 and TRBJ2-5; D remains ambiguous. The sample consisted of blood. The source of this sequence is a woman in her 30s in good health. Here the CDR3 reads CASSYARQETQYF. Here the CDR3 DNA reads TGTGCCAGCAGTTACGCCAGACAAGAGACCCAGTACTTC.